The source of this TCR beta chain is a study of blood T cell repertoires in COVID-19. Clinical history as reported by participants underpinned cohort assignment. The CDR3 loop spans 15 amino acids. The germline V gene has CDR1 KGHSH and CDR2 LQKENI. J lost 2 bases, V lost 4 bases, and 6 bases had no gene match. TCRdb's table, derived via immunoSEQ multiplex PCR, lists solely in-frame clones and lacks some. The table has roughly 300,000 clones, 85% seen once. Sequenced input: PBMCs or T cells enriched from blood (not recorded which). The gene calls are TRBV18 and TRBJ2-3; TRBD2 aligns across 7 bases. This receptor was identified in a woman in her 50s who had recovered from COVID-19. CDR3 protein: CASSLTGGDTDTQYF. CDR3 in DNA: TGTGCCAGCTCACTCACGGGGGGAGACACAGATACGCAGTATTTT.